A selection of T cell receptor beta chains follows, all from one sample in a study of T cell responses to AZD1222 COVID-19 vaccine. TCRdb keeps only in-frame clones here, not all; method: immunoSEQ multiplex PCR. This table has about 160,000 clones, roughly 90% appearing once. The sample consisted of peripheral blood, taken 28 days after the second AZD1222 dose. These receptors all come from an adult who received the AZD1222 COVID-19 vaccine. Both conserved end residues are part of each CDR3. D genes are given only for firm matches. Where a row states a size, it is once, few, many or the class of an expanded clone; other rows omit it.

v_call: TRBV24-1; d_call: TRBD1; j_call: TRBJ1-5; clone_size: NA; cdr3_nt: TGTGCCACCAGTGATTTGCACCGGCAGGGGGCCTTTGATAGCAATCAGCCCCAGCATTTT; cdr3_aa: CATSDLHRQGAFDSNQPQHF
v_call: TRBV24-1; d_call: NA; j_call: TRBJ2-3; clone_size: NA; cdr3_nt: TGTGCCACCAGTGATTTGACACGCGGGGGGACAGGGAGAGATACGCAGTATTTT; cdr3_aa: CATSDLTRGGTGRDTQYF
v_call: TRBV5-1; d_call: TRBD1; j_call: TRBJ1-1; clone_size: NA; cdr3_nt: TGCGCCAGCAGCGCGGGACAGGGAGAGGCTGAAGCTTTCTTT; cdr3_aa: CASSAGQGEAEAFF
v_call: TRBV27; d_call: TRBD1; j_call: TRBJ2-7; clone_size: NA; cdr3_nt: TGTGCCAGCAGTTGGAGGACAGGGTCATACGAGCAGTACTTC; cdr3_aa: CASSWRTGSYEQYF
v_call: TRBV29-1; d_call: NA; j_call: TRBJ2-1; clone_size: NA; cdr3_nt: TGCAGCGTTGAAGTCGGGTTCTTC; cdr3_aa: CSVEVGFF
v_call: TRBV29-1; d_call: TRBD2; j_call: TRBJ2-2; clone_size: NA; cdr3_nt: TGCAGCGCGCCCTCGGGGGGTCGGACCGGGGAGCTGTTTTTT; cdr3_aa: CSAPSGGRTGELFF
v_call: TRBV7-2; d_call: NA; j_call: TRBJ2-1; clone_size: NA; cdr3_nt: TGTGCCAGCAGCTTCTCGGATGACCCCTCCTACAATGAGCAGTTCTTC; cdr3_aa: CASSFSDDPSYNEQFF
v_call: TRBV10-3; d_call: NA; j_call: TRBJ1-1; clone_size: once; cdr3_nt: TGTGCCATCAGTGGTCCTCCTACTCGAAGTACTGAAGCTTTCTTT; cdr3_aa: CAISGPPTRSTEAFF
v_call: TRBV28; d_call: NA; j_call: TRBJ2-7; clone_size: NA; cdr3_nt: TGTGCCAGCAGTCCCTCCGGAGCCCCCGCCCACGAGCAGTACTTC; cdr3_aa: CASSPSGAPAHEQYF
v_call: TRBV29-1; d_call: NA; j_call: TRBJ2-1; clone_size: NA; cdr3_nt: TGCAGCGCGGGGCGGGAAGACAATGAGCAGTTCTTC; cdr3_aa: CSAGREDNEQFF
v_call: TRBV19; d_call: TRBD2; j_call: TRBJ2-1; clone_size: once; cdr3_nt: TGTGCCAGTAGTACTAGCGGGATGTACAATGAGCAGTTCTTC; cdr3_aa: CASSTSGMYNEQFF
v_call: TRBV11-2; d_call: NA; j_call: TRBJ2-6; clone_size: NA; cdr3_nt: TGTGCCAGCGAGCCGAACCGGGGTTCTGGGGCCAACGTCCTGACTTTC; cdr3_aa: CASEPNRGSGANVLTF